The 13 T cell receptor beta chains listed next were all sequenced from one sample in a study of T-cell memory formation after mild COVID-19. TCRdb reprocessed the 5' RACE reads via MiXCR and lists one record per CDR3 protein. The table lists around 140,000 distinct CDR3 sequences, around 21% of them singletons. The sample comprised PBMCs or a T cell subset sorted from them (not recorded which). The receptors come from an adult woman who had mild COVID-19 (a few samples of this study predate the infection). Cell type and time point are not known.

The chain joins TRBV7-9 to TRBJ1-3; D not certain. V lost 5 bases, J lost 2 bases, and 10 bases lay in between. Looked up from germline, CDR1 is SEHNR and CDR2 is FQNEAQ (reference sequence). The CDR3 sequence is 14 residues long. CDR3 residues: CASSLGVAGNTIYF. For the CDR3, the DNA is TGTGCCAGCAGCCTTGGGGTGGCTGGAAACACCATATATTTT.

The chain links TRBV12-3 or TRBV12-4 to TRBJ2-3; 10 nucleotides align to TRBD2. The length of the CDR3 is 16 residues. With 2 bases clipped from V and 6 bases from J, the junction kept 8 bases outside the gene matches. The CDR3 sequence is CASSLPRAGGRDTQYF. In DNA, the CDR3 is TGTGCCAGCAGTTTACCAAGAGCGGGGGGGCGCGATACGCAGTATTTT.

At least ten counts were recorded for this clonotype. V is TRBV5-5 and J is TRBJ2-5; a weak D match, TRBD2 (6 bases). The CDR3 contains 13 residues. In germline, CDR1 is SGHKS, CDR2 YYEKEE (reference sequence). Trimming removed 5 bases at V and 4 bases at J, with 12 bases between. The CDR3 loop is CASRTGGTETQYF. In DNA, the CDR3 is TGTGCCAGCAGAACTGGGGGGACAGAGACCCAGTACTTC.

This clonotype occurred a few times. V gene TRBV15 combines with J gene TRBJ2-5; D is unclear. Trimming pared 6 bases from V and 3 bases from J, leaving 8 bases between. The CDR3 spans 12 residues. The germline V gene has CDR1 LNHNV and CDR2 YYDKDF (reference sequence). The CDR3 coding sequence is TGTGCCACCAGGCAAAACGAAGAGACCCAGTACTTC. Translated: CATRQNEETQYF.

The chain joins TRBV5-1 to TRBJ1-1, with 7 bases that match TRBD1. J gave up 0 bases and V 3 bases, and 5 bases lay outside the gene matches. The CDR3 is 15 residues long. The germline V gene has CDR1 SGHRS and CDR2 YFSETQ. The CDR3 sequence: CASSSQGEVNTEAFF. The CDR3 DNA follows: TGCGCCAGCAGCTCGCAGGGGGAGGTGAACACTGAAGCTTTCTTT.

The chain combines TRBV29-1 with TRBJ2-3; D perhaps matches TRBD1 (6 bases). The V gene's germline CDR1 is SQVTM and CDR2 ANQGSEA. The V end lost 3 bases, the J end lost 0 bases, and 13 bases lay between the germline ends. The CDR3 extends over 15 amino acids. The CDR3 region is CSVEGDITSTDTQYF. In DNA form, the CDR3 reads TGCAGCGTTGAGGGGGACATTACTAGCACAGATACGCAGTATTTT.

V gene TRBV3-1 combines with J gene TRBJ2-3, with D perhaps TRBD2 (6 bases). The CDR3 runs 14 residues. Germline V gives CDR1 LGHDT, CDR2 YNNKEL (reference sequence). V was clipped by 1 base and J by 5 bases, with 10 bases between them. CDR3 in amino acids: CASSQAGTRDTQYF. DNA of the CDR3: TGTGCCAGCAGCCAAGCGGGGACTCGAGATACGCAGTATTTT.

The rearrangement links TRBV5-6 to TRBJ2-7; possible D gene TRBD1, 5 bases. There are 13 residues in the CDR3. Trimming removed 7 bases from V and 3 bases from J, with 14 bases in between. Germline loops: CDR1 SGHDT, CDR2 YYEEEE. Here the CDR3 reads CASGRNRRYEQYF. The DNA of the CDR3 is TGTGCCAGCGGTAGGAACAGGCGCTACGAGCAGTACTTC. The full variable domain, in which reference TRBV5-6 and TRBJ2-7 provide the parts outside the CDR3, is DAGVTQSPTHLIKTRGQQVTLRCSPKSGHDTVSWYQQALGQGPQFIFQYYEEEERQRGNFPDRFSGHQFPNYSSELNVNALLLGDSALYLCASGRNRRYEQYFGPGTRLTVT.

This clonotype occurred a few times. This chain joins TRBV7-3 and TRBJ2-1, with unresolved D. CDR1 and CDR2 from the germline V gene are SGHTA and FQGTGA. With 4 bases removed from V and 4 bases from J, the gap between germline ends came to 8 bases. The CDR3 is 13 residues long. The CDR3 nucleotides read TGTGCCAGCAGCTCTAGGCGGTACAATGAGCAGTTCTTC. Its translation is CASSSRRYNEQFF.

This clonotype was found a few times. This rearrangement joins TRBV2 to TRBJ1-1; TRBD1 aligns across 7 bases. The CDR3 loop spans 15 amino acids. V shed 6 bases and J 1 base; nucleotides not matched to a gene: 8. The germline gives CDR1 SNHLY, CDR2 FYNNEI. CDR3 sequence: CASRLDRASNTEAFF. In DNA, the CDR3 is TGTGCCAGCAGACTAGACAGGGCATCGAACACTGAAGCTTTCTTT.

The table lists this clonotype with a few counts. The V call is TRBV12-3 or TRBV12-4, the J call TRBJ1-5; the D is unclear. V was pared by 4 bases and J by 9 bases, with 16 bases between. The CDR3 is 14 residues long. The CDR3, as DNA: TGTGCCAGCAGTTATGGTCGGACCAGTCGGCCCCAGCATTTT. Protein product: CASSYGRTSRPQHF.

The chain uses TRBV11-2 and TRBJ2-1, with 7 bases aligning to TRBD2. The CDR3 loop spans 16 amino acids. The germline CDR1 and CDR2 sequences are SGHAT and FQNNGV. V dropped 2 bases and J dropped 2; count of bases not matched to a gene: 6. CDR3: CASSLWGGATYNEQFF. The CDR3 DNA sequence: TGTGCCAGCAGCTTATGGGGGGGAGCCACCTACAATGAGCAGTTCTTC.

This clonotype was seen more than once but under ten times. The chain links TRBV12-3 or TRBV12-4 to TRBJ2-1, with 9 bases fitting TRBD2. With 0 bases clipped from V and 3 bases from J, the junction kept 6 bases outside the gene matches. This CDR3 is 17 amino acids long. Here the CDR3 reads CASSLAVTSGFYNEQFF. As DNA, the CDR3 is TGTGCCAGCAGTTTAGCTGTGACTAGCGGATTCTACAATGAGCAGTTCTTC.